This entry features one TCR beta chain sequence. The data are from a study of blood T cell repertoires in COVID-19. V lost 1 base and J lost 3, with 14 bases in between. This CDR3 has 16 residues. Everyone who took part was roughly 18 to 89 years old, and they came from 24 US areas. Participant reports of clinical history set cohort assignment. Method: immunoSEQ multiplex PCR; TCRdb's copy keeps in-frame clones and lacks some. The sample has roughly 250,000 clones; roughly 88% are singletons. Specimen: PBMCs or T cells enriched from blood (not recorded which). The sequence derives from a woman between 40 and 50 years old with acute COVID-19. V gene TRBV5-3 combines with J gene TRBJ1-5; D unresolved. TRBV5-3 is labeled an ORF, and its function is uncertain. CDR3 bases: TGTGCCAGAAGCTTGCGGGGAGCCAGGAACAATCAGCCCCAGCATTTT. It is translated as CARSLRGARNNQPQHF.